Shown below are 14 T cell receptor beta chains from a single sample sequenced in a study of T cell responses to AZD1222 COVID-19 vaccine. The table came from immunoSEQ multiplex PCR; TCRdb's copy has only in-frame clones and leaves some out. Here the sample spans 170,000 or so clones, approximately 90% being singletons. The sequencing here drew on peripheral blood, taken on day 0 of AZD1222 vaccination. The receptor source for this set is an adult in good health.

The chain has TRBV7-9 and TRBJ1-1, with D possibly TRBD1 on 5 matching bases. Germline V CDR1 and CDR2: SEHNR, FQNEAQ (reference sequence). With 0 bases removed from V and 3 bases from J, the gap between germline ends came to 11 bases. This CDR3 has 15 amino acids. CDR3 in DNA: TGTGCCAGCAGCTTAGCAGGGGTTCGGGACACTGAAGCTTTCTTT. Its protein product is CASSLAGVRDTEAFF.

The chain uses TRBV30 and TRBJ1-3; D might be TRBD1 (5 bases). Germline CDR1 reads GTSNPN; CDR2 reads SVGIG (reference sequence). V lost 4 bases and J lost 3, with 13 bases in between. The CDR3 length is 14 residues. CDR3 loop: CAWKAGWHGNTIYF. The CDR3 DNA is TGTGCCTGGAAGGCAGGGTGGCATGGAAACACCATATATTTT. Full variable domain (rest looked up from reference TRBV30 and TRBJ1-3): SQTIHQWPATLVQPVGSPLSLECTVEGTSNPNLYWYRQAAGRGLQLLFYSVGIGQISSEVPQNLSASRPQDRQFILSSKKLLLSDSGFYLCAWKAGWHGNTIYFGEGSWLTVV.

The chain links TRBV3-1 (or the pseudogene TRBV3-2) to TRBJ1-3, with D possibly TRBD1 on 6 matching bases. CDR1 is LGHDT, CDR2 YNNKEL, per germline (reference sequence). With 1 base removed from V and 0 bases from J, the gap between germline ends came to 13 bases. The CDR3 is 17 amino acids. CDR3 amino acids: CASSQARTAASGNTIYF. Here the CDR3 DNA reads TGTGCCAGCAGCCAAGCTCGGACAGCTGCCTCTGGAAACACCATATATTTT.

This chain connects TRBV11-2 to TRBJ2-7; a weak D match, TRBD1 (6 bases). The length of the CDR3 is 11 residues. The germline gives CDR1 SGHAT, CDR2 FQNNGV. V was pared by 5 bases and J by 10 bases, with 12 bases between. The CDR3 DNA follows: TGTGCCAGCAGCCTAGGGACAAGCCAGTACTTC. Protein sequence: CASSLGTSQYF.

The chain carries TRBV6-5 and TRBJ1-6, with 8 bases identical to TRBD1. Germline lookup yields CDR1 MNHEY and CDR2 SVGAGI. The CDR3 length is 15 residues. With 4 bases clipped from V and 11 bases from J, the junction kept 10 bases outside the gene matches. DNA of the CDR3: TGTGCCAGCAGTTCCACGGGGGACAGGCGGACACCCCTCCACTTT. Amino acids: CASSSTGDRRTPLHF.

Only one count was recorded for this clone. The junction differs from germline at one of its ends, possibly a read error. The chain joins TRBV2 to TRBJ2-1, with 8 bases fitting TRBD1. The CDR3 totals 12 residues. Germline V gene lookup returns CDR1 SNHLY and CDR2 FYNNEI. The CDR3 sequence: CSRGRSYNEQFF. CDR3 coding DNA: TGCTCCAGGGGGCGTTCCTACAATGAGCAGTTCTTC.

The chain uses TRBV2 and TRBJ1-1, with unresolved D. The germline gives CDR1 SNHLY, CDR2 FYNNEI. The V end lost 4 bases, the J end lost 0 bases, and 12 bases lay between the germline ends. This CDR3 has 15 amino acids. The DNA for the CDR3 is TGTGCCAGCAGTGGCCAGGCTAACCTGAACACTGAAGCTTTCTTT. Encoded protein: CASSGQANLNTEAFF.

This chain joins TRBV7-9 and TRBJ2-3; the D gene is possibly TRBD2 (5 bases). The CDR3 has 15 amino acids. Germline CDR1 and CDR2: SEHNR and FQNEAQ (reference sequence). V was cut by 5 bases and J by 0 bases, with 12 bases left in between. The CDR3 nucleotides read TGTGCCAGCAGCGCCGGGGATTATAGCACAGATACGCAGTATTTT. Translated, it gives CASSAGDYSTDTQYF. Full variable domain (remainder filled in from reference TRBV7-9 and TRBJ2-3): DTGVSQNPRHKITKRGQNVTFRCDPISEHNRLYWYRQTLGQGPEFLTYFQNEAQLEKSRLLSDRFSAERPKGSFSTLEIQRTEQGDSAMYLCASSAGDYSTDTQYFGPGTRLTVL.

This chain joins TRBV27 and TRBJ1-1; D not resolved. CDR3 length equals 14 residues. Between the trimmed V and J ends, which lost 3 bases and 4 bases, there was a span of 12 bases. CDR1 MNHEY and CDR2 SMNVEV come from the germline V gene (reference sequence). This chain's CDR3 is CASSFRVPPTEAFF. The CDR3 bases are TGTGCCAGCAGTTTCAGAGTCCCCCCCACTGAAGCTTTCTTT.

This clone occurred once. The J gene is TRBJ2-1, the V gene TRBV30; 8 nucleotides agree with TRBD1. The CDR3 has 16 residues. The trim removed 4 bases at V and 4 bases at J, leaving 12 bases unmatched. In germline, CDR1 is GTSNPN, CDR2 SVGIG (reference sequence). CDR3 nucleotides: TGTGCCTGGATTGGGGAGGACAGGGTAGATTACAATGAGCAGTTCTTC. Translating gives CAWIGEDRVDYNEQFF.

This clone was seen many times. V and J are TRBV28 and TRBJ1-1; the D is unclear. Trimming stripped 1 base from V and 7 bases from J, with 13 bases between. This CDR3 is built from 14 residues. CDR1 and CDR2 (germline): MDHEN, SYDVKM. This CDR3 reads CASSLYGYGFEAFF. Here the CDR3 DNA reads TGTGCCAGCAGTTTATACGGGTACGGCTTTGAAGCTTTCTTT.

The CDR3 DNA reads as TGTGCCAGCAGCTTGTCAGATACGCAGTATTTT. This encodes CASSLSDTQYF. This sequence joins TRBV5-5 and TRBJ2-3; D uncertain. In germline, CDR1 is SGHKS, CDR2 YYEKEE (reference sequence). The germline V and J ends were trimmed by 1 base and 4 bases, with 1 base remaining between them. This CDR3 has 11 amino acids.

The chain recombines TRBV5-5 with TRBJ2-1, with D maybe TRBD2 (6 bases). V shed 5 bases and J shed 7 bases, with 13 bases lying between them. CDR1 is SGHKS and CDR2 is YYEKEE in the germline V gene (reference sequence). The CDR3 extends over 13 amino acids. The CDR3 region has the DNA TGTGCCAGCAGGATAGCGGCCCGAAATGAGCAGTTCTTC. Its translation: CASRIAARNEQFF.

The chain employs TRBV4-2 and TRBJ1-1, with a tentative D call TRBD1 (6 bases). The ends were cut back, 1 base at V and 4 bases at J, with 13 bases in the middle. Germline V gene sequence: CDR1 LGHNA, CDR2 YNFKEQ. The CDR3 totals 15 residues. CDR3 bases: TGTGCCAGCAGCCAAGTTTCAGGGGACGGCACTGAAGCTTTCTTT. Translating it yields CASSQVSGDGTEAFF.